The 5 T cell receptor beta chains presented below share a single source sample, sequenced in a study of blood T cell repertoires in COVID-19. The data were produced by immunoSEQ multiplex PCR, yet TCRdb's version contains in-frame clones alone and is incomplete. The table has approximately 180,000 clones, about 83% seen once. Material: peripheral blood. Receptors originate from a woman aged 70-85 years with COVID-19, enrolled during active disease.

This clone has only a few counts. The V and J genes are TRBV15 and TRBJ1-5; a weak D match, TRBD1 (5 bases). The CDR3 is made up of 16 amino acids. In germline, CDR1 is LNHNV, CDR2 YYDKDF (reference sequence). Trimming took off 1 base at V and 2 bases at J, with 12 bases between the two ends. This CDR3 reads CATSRAGGEGNQPQHF. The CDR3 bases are TGTGCCACCAGCAGAGCCGGGGGAGAAGGCAATCAGCCCCAGCATTTT.

Here the CDR3 reads CASSQTGGDQPQHF. The CDR3, as DNA: TGTGCCAGCAGTCAGACAGGGGGGGATCAGCCCCAGCATTTT. The chain joins TRBV6-5 to TRBJ1-5, with 9 bases matching TRBD1. Germline V gene data show CDR1 as MNHEY and CDR2 as SVGAGI. V lost 5 bases and J lost 5; bases outside the gene matches: 4. The CDR3 spans 14 residues.

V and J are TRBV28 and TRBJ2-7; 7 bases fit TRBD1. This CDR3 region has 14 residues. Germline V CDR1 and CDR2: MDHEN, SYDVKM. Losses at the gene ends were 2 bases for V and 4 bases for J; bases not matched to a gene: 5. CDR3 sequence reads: CASSLEGGKYEQYF. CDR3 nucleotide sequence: TGTGCCAGCAGTTTAGAAGGGGGCAAGTACGAGCAGTACTTC.

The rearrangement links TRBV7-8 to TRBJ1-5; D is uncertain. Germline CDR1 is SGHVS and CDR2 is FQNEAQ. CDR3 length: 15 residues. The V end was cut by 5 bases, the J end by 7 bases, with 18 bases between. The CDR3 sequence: CASSPGEASGQPQHF. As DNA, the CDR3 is TGTGCCAGCAGCCCCGGCGAAGCGTCCGGGCAGCCCCAGCATTTT. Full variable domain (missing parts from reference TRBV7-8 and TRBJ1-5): GAGVSQSPRYKVAKRGQDVALRCDPISGHVSLFWYQQALGQGPEFLTYFQNEAQLDKSGLPSDRFFAERPEGSVSTLKIQRTQQEDSAVYLCASSPGEASGQPQHFGDGTRLSIL.

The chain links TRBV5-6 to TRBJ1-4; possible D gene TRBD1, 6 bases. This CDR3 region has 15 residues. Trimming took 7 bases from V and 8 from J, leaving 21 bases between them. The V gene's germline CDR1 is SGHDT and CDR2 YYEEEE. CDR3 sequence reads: CASSHRVGGPEKLFF. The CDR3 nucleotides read TGTGCCAGCTCACACCGGGTCGGGGGGCCCGAAAAACTGTTTTTT.